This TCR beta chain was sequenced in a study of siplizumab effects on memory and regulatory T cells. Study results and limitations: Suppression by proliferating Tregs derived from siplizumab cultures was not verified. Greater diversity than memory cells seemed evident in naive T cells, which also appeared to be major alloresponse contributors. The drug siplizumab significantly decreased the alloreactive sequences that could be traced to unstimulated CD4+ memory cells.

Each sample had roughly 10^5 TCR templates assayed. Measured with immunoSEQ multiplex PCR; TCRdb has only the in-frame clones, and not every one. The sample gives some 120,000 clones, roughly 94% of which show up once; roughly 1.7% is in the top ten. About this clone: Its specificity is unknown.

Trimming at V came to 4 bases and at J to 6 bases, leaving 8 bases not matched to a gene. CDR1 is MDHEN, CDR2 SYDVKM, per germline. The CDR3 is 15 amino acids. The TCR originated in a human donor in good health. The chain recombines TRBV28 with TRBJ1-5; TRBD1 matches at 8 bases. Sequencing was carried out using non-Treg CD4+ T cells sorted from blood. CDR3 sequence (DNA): TGTGCCAGCAGTTCCGGGACAGGAGGGTTTCAGCCCCAGCATTTT. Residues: CASSSGTGGFQPQHF.